The entry that follows covers one TCR beta chain sequence. Its target is unknown. This sample was taken from a study of T-cell memory formation after mild COVID-19. Points from the study as a whole: Pre-infection memory held some responding clones, suggesting pre-existing cross-reactive T cells responded.

One entry per CDR3 protein, called by TCRdb with MiXCR from the 5' RACE reads. The table records approximately 570,000 distinct CDR3 sequences, about a sixth of them present only once. V was cut by 4 bases and J by 0 bases, with 9 bases left in between. Germline CDR1 SGHKS, CDR2 YYEKEE (reference sequence). This CDR3 is 14 amino acids long. The clonotype comes from an adult woman who had mild COVID-19 (a few samples of this study predate the infection). Cell type and time point are not known. The sequencing sample was made of PBMCs or a T cell subset sorted from them (not recorded which). The chain has TRBV5-5 and TRBJ2-3, with unresolved D. In nucleotides, the CDR3 is TGTGCCAGCAGCGTACAGACTAGCACAGATACGCAGTATTTT. It is translated as CASSVQTSTDTQYF.